There are a few counts of the clone carrying this TCR beta chain. One end of the junction fails to match germline, which may point to a read error. Time point noted: newly diagnosed GD, antithyroid drugs for less than 3 months. After RNA was extracted from PBMCs, the TCR library was made from it. Construction of the TCR beta libraries employed iRepertoire HTBI primers in conjunction with Arm-PCR of CDR3 regions. One entry per CDR3 protein, called by TCRdb with MiXCR from the multiplex PCR reads. The repertoire holds 450,000 to 650,000 distinct CDR3 sequences, about 16% seen once, with around 25% in the top ten. The data belong to a study of regulatory T cells in long-lasting Graves disease. Germline loops: CDR1 ENHRY, CDR2 SYGVKD. The CDR3 spans 13 residues. The same data also contributed to another study, on T cells in Graves' hyperthyroidism and ophthalmopathy.

V is TRBV10-3 and J is TRBJ2-2; D possibly corresponds to TRBD2 (6 bases). The clonotype comes from a woman aged 35-65 years with Graves disease. Sequenced here: peripheral blood mononuclear cells (PBMCs), sampled at new diagnosis, from a patient treated with antithyroid drugs. CDR3 DNA: TGTGCCATCGACGGGAAAGGCACCGGGGGGCTGTTTTTT. Translating it yields CAIDGKGTGGLFF.